This T cell receptor beta chain was sequenced for a study of cytomegalovirus exposure and HLA in healthy donors. The PCR made use of 60 Vbeta and 13 Jbeta primers. Sequencing used immunoSEQ multiplex PCR; TCRdb keeps in-frame clones, though not all of them. This table holds 65,000 to 95,000 clones. The CDR3 is 14 amino acids. Germline lookup yields CDR1 SGHRS and CDR2 YFSETQ. V dropped 5 bases and J dropped 4; count of bases not matched to a gene: 5. V and J are TRBV5-1 and TRBJ1-2, with TRBD1 identical over 10 bases. Source material: PBMCs. The receptor was derived from a female donor in good health and CMV-seropositive. CDR3 nucleotide sequence: TGCGCCAGCAGTTGGGACAGGGGCCCCTATGGCTACACCTTC. It encodes CASSWDRGPYGYTF.